The 14 T cell receptor beta chains presented below share a single source sample, sequenced in a study of response to subunit inactivated influenza vaccine. One entry per CDR3 protein results from TCRdb running MiXCR on the RT-PCR reads. The sample records 500,000 to 600,000 distinct CDR3 sequences, under 15% being singletons. The source material was PBMCs from blood, sampled roughly 47 days after vaccination. All receptors derive from a man aged 50 or older who received an inactivated influenza vaccine.

The chain has TRBV7-2 and TRBJ2-3, with D tentatively TRBD1 (6 bases). The length of the CDR3 is 17 residues. Germline CDR1 and CDR2: SGHTA and FQGNSA. Trimming cost V 3 bases and J 0 bases, with 16 bases left between them. The CDR3 nucleotides read TGTGCCAGCAGCTTGCACCCCGGGACAAGCAGCACAGATACGCAGTATTTT. This encodes CASSLHPGTSSTDTQYF.

This chain connects TRBV5-5 to TRBJ1-2; weak D call: TRBD1 (5 bases). The germline V and J ends were trimmed by 2 bases and 2 bases, with 13 bases remaining between them. The length of the CDR3 is 15 residues. CDR1 SGHKS and CDR2 YYEKEE come from the germline V gene (reference sequence). The CDR3 sequence: CASSFSGIKNYGYTF. The DNA for the CDR3 is TGTGCCAGCAGCTTTTCAGGGATTAAGAACTATGGCTACACCTTC.

This chain uses TRBV12-3 or TRBV12-4 with TRBJ2-7; 9 nucleotides agree with TRBD2. V gave up 2 bases and J gave up 3 bases; unmatched junction bases: 5. This CDR3 has 15 residues. The CDR3 DNA reads as TGTGCCAGCAGTTTATCGGCTAGCGGGATCTACGAGCAGTACTTC. Amino acid sequence: CASSLSASGIYEQYF.

This clonotype was observed at least ten times. The rearrangement joins TRBV12-3 or TRBV12-4 to TRBJ2-3; a weak D match, TRBD1 (5 bases). V was pared by 5 bases and J by 7 bases, with 19 bases between. The CDR3 loop spans 15 amino acids. CDR3 DNA: TGTGCCAGCAGTATGACAGACACACCGCAGAATACGCAGTATTTT. As protein: CASSMTDTPQNTQYF.

In nucleotides, the CDR3 is TGTGCCAGCAGTTCAGCGGGAGGGCCCAATGAGCAGTTCTTC. Encoded protein: CASSSAGGPNEQFF. The V gene is TRBV11-1, the J gene TRBJ2-1; TRBD2 matches at 10 bases. The CDR3 length is 14 residues. V dropped 6 bases and J dropped 6; count of bases not matched to a gene: 5. Germline CDR1 is SGHAT and CDR2 is FQDESV (reference sequence).

This clonotype was found many times. The rearrangement joins TRBV7-9 to TRBJ2-1; the match to TRBD2 covers 9 bases. CDR1 SEHNR and CDR2 FQNEAQ come from the germline V gene (reference sequence). V shed 1 base, J shed 3 bases, and the junction held 7 bases outside the gene matches. CDR3 length: 17 amino acids. The DNA for the CDR3 is TGTGCCAGCAGCTTAGGTTCGCGGGGGGGATTCTACAATGAGCAGTTCTTC. Protein product: CASSLGSRGGFYNEQFF. Based on the CDR3 plus reference TRBV7-9 and TRBJ2-1, the full variable domain is DTGVSQNPRHKITKRGQNVTFRCDPISEHNRLYWYRQTLGQGPEFLTYFQNEAQLEKSRLLSDRFSAERPKGSFSTLEIQRTEQGDSAMYLCASSLGSRGGFYNEQFFGPGTRLTVL.

The chain uses TRBV29-1 and TRBJ2-1; 9 bases align to TRBD2. CDR3 size: 15 residues. Germline V lookup: CDR1 SQVTM, CDR2 ANQGSEA. V trimming: 6 bases; J trimming: 4 bases; junction bases outside the gene matches: 10. The CDR3 loop reads CSVPDGSGRYNEQFF. The CDR3 DNA follows: TGCAGCGTCCCTGACGGTAGCGGGAGATACAATGAGCAGTTCTTC.

This clonotype was counted at least ten times. The chain has TRBV29-1 and TRBJ2-7; the match to TRBD1 covers 10 bases. Trimming removed 2 bases from V and 3 bases from J; junction bases left unmatched: 22. CDR1 SQVTM and CDR2 ANQGSEA come from the germline V gene. This CDR3 has 20 amino acids. The chain's CDR3 is CSVEKIAWDRGNIFNYEQYF. Here the CDR3 DNA reads TGCAGCGTTGAAAAGATTGCATGGGACAGGGGCAATATTTTTAACTACGAGCAGTACTTC.

J is TRBJ2-4 and V is TRBV5-1, with TRBD1 matching 10 bases. The CDR3 totals 15 residues. V shed 4 bases, J shed 9 bases, and the junction held 10 bases outside the gene matches. Germline-derived CDR1 and CDR2 are SGHRS and YFSETQ. CDR3 in DNA: TGCGCCAGCAGCCAAACCGGGACAGGGGTTGGCATTCAGTACTTC. As protein: CASSQTGTGVGIQYF.

The chain couples TRBV2 to TRBJ1-1, with D possibly being TRBD1 (6 bases). V shed 6 bases and J shed 5 bases, with 13 bases lying between them. Germline V gene sequence: CDR1 SNHLY, CDR2 FYNNEI. The length of the CDR3 is 13 residues. CDR3 sequence reads: CASRWGARTEAFF. The CDR3, as DNA: TGTGCCAGCAGGTGGGGGGCGCGAACTGAAGCTTTCTTT.

This clonotype was seen more than once but under ten times. DNA for the CDR3: TGTGCCAGCAGACCGGGACAGACTCCCACCTACGAGCAGTACTTC. Translated, it gives CASRPGQTPTYEQYF. The genes are TRBV12-3 or TRBV12-4 and TRBJ2-7; TRBD1 aligns across 7 bases. J gave up 2 bases and V 6 bases, and 10 bases lay outside the gene matches. This CDR3 region has 15 residues.

In its sample, this clonotype was seen a few times. The gene calls are TRBV5-1 and TRBJ2-7; the match to TRBD2 covers 7 bases. The V gene's germline CDR1 is SGHRS and CDR2 YFSETQ. The ends lost 7 bases at V and 3 bases at J; junction bases unmatched: 10. The CDR3 sequence is 14 residues long. The CDR3 DNA reads as TGCGCCAGCGGACACCTGACTAGCCTCTACGAGCAGTACTTC. Residues: CASGHLTSLYEQYF.

The gene calls are TRBV12-3 or TRBV12-4 and TRBJ2-1; 11 bases match TRBD2. Losses at the gene ends were 6 bases for V and 1 base for J; bases not matched to a gene: 17. This CDR3 spans 20 amino acids. The DNA for the CDR3 is TGTGCCAGCAGATCCACGCTCCTAGCGGGGGGCCCTCCTTCCTACAATGAGCAGTTCTTC. As protein: CASRSTLLAGGPPSYNEQFF.

There are a few counts of this clonotype. The genes are TRBV7-6 and TRBJ2-7; TRBD1 is a possible D gene (5 bases). Trimming removed 1 base at V and 6 bases at J, with 16 bases between. The germline gives CDR1 SGHVS, CDR2 FNYEAQ. The CDR3 runs 15 residues. The CDR3 loop is CASSLDQGFTFEQYF. The CDR3, as DNA: TGTGCCAGCAGCTTAGACCAGGGATTTACTTTCGAGCAGTACTTC.